This is a list of T cell receptor beta chains from one sample in a study of T cell repertoires in cytomegalovirus infection. What these receptors recognize is not known. TCRdb analysed the reads with MiXCR anew, one entry per CDR3 protein. The sample gives approximately 89,000 distinct CDR3 sequences, more than 20% of which show up once; 50% is in the top ten. The specimen was CD8+ T cells from cultured PBMCs, collected from culture after CMV antigen stimulation. The source is a human donor in good health (CMV status not recorded). Some clones in this sample may be carry-over from other donors' samples. Each CDR3 is given with its conserved first and last residue. D genes are given only for firm matches. Clone size is shown for a subset of rows, as once, few, many or a class of expanded clone.

TRBJ1-2 many TRBD1 TRBV19 CAGGTGGAPNGYTF TGTGCCGGAGGGACAGGGGGCGCCCCAAATGGCTACACCTTC
TRBJ2-7 few NA TRBV7-9 CASSLQAGFGPYEQYF TGTGCCAGCAGCCTCCAAGCGGGCTTTGGCCCCTACGAGCAGTACTTC
TRBJ1-5 few NA TRBV15 CATSSEGGAVGNQPQHF TGTGCCACCAGCAGCGAGGGAGGGGCGGTGGGCAATCAGCCCCAGCATTTT
TRBJ2-2 few NA TRBV4-1 CASSHTGTPNTGELFF TGCGCCAGCAGCCACACCGGGACACCGAACACCGGGGAGCTGTTTTTT
TRBJ2-2 NA NA TRBV11-3 CASSLASYTWGNTGELFF TGTGCCAGCAGCTTAGCATCCTACACTTGGGGAAACACCGGGGAGCTGTTTTTT
TRBJ2-1 large TRBD1 TRBV28 CASSSRLTGTYNEQFF TGTGCCAGCAGTAGCCGCCTGACAGGGACGTACAATGAGCAGTTCTTC
TRBJ2-5 NA NA TRBV6-6 CASGLIGETQYF TGTGCCAGCGGGCTGATTGGAGAGACCCAGTACTTC
TRBJ1-5 NA NA TRBV5-1 CASSPDSDQPQHF TGCGCCAGCAGCCCCGACAGTGATCAGCCCCAGCATTTT
TRBJ2-1 NA NA TRBV11-3 CASSHRGDEQFF TGTGCCAGCAGCCATCGCGGGGATGAGCAGTTCTTC
TRBJ1-6 many NA TRBV3-1 CASSQGFERSSPLHF TGTGCCAGCAGCCAAGGATTCGAGAGGAGTTCACCCCTCCACTTT
TRBJ1-2 NA TRBD1 TRBV27 CASRGVGQGAVYTF TGTGCCAGCAGGGGGGTCGGACAGGGGGCCGTCTACACCTTC
TRBJ2-2 many NA TRBV9 CASSVAGDPRGAGELFF TGTGCCAGCAGCGTAGCGGGGGACCCCCGAGGGGCCGGGGAGCTGTTTTTT
TRBJ2-1 NA TRBD2 TRBV12-3/TRBV12-4 CASIIAGAGEQFF TGTGCCAGCATTATTGCGGGAGCCGGGGAGCAGTTCTTC
TRBJ1-5 few NA TRBV24-1 CATSDLNSNQPQHF TGTGCCACCAGTGATCTCAATAGCAATCAGCCCCAGCATTTT
TRBJ2-3 NA NA TRBV7-9 CASSLEFEFDTQYF TGTGCCAGCAGCTTAGAATTCGAGTTTGATACGCAGTATTTT
TRBJ2-2 few NA TRBV4-3 CASSLDREDGELFF TGCGCCAGCAGCCTAGACAGGGAGGACGGGGAGCTGTTTTTT
TRBJ1-3 NA NA TRBV4-3 CASSQDRNAGNTIYF TGCGCCAGCAGCCAAGATCGGAACGCTGGAAACACCATATATTTT
TRBJ1-2 NA NA TRBV12-3/TRBV12-4 CASTILGFLNYGYTF TGTGCCAGCACCATCCTAGGGTTTCTCAACTATGGCTACACCTTC
TRBJ1-4 few NA TRBV4-1 CASSQDWGFREKLFF TGCGCCAGCAGCCAAGATTGGGGGTTCCGAGAAAAACTGTTTTTT
TRBJ1-5 many NA TRBV4-1 CASSQDYSLSNQPQHF TGCGCCAGCAGCCAAGATTACAGCCTTAGCAATCAGCCCCAGCATTTT
TRBJ2-1 many NA TRBV5-6 CASSLDSYNEQFF TGTGCCAGCAGCTTGGACTCCTACAATGAGCAGTTCTTC
TRBJ2-7 few NA TRBV30 CAWSFTHSYEQYF TGTGCCTGGAGTTTCACGCACTCCTACGAGCAGTACTTC
TRBJ2-7 few NA TRBV6-6 CASPPAPDRINEQYF TGTGCCAGCCCTCCTGCGCCGGATCGAATTAACGAGCAGTACTTC
TRBJ2-1 NA NA TRBV6-4 CASSEDPGSYNEQFF TGTGCCAGCAGTGAAGACCCCGGGTCATACAATGAGCAGTTCTTC
TRBJ2-7 NA TRBD1 TRBV20-1 CSARDRRQGYEQYF TGCAGTGCTAGAGATCGGAGACAGGGCTACGAGCAGTACTTC
TRBJ1-1 many TRBD1 TRBV27 CASSPPPDRGTEAFF TGTGCCAGCAGTCCTCCTCCCGACAGGGGAACTGAAGCTTTCTTT
TRBJ2-7 few TRBD2 TRBV20-1 CSAIKGGAYEQYF TGCAGTGCAATAAAGGGAGGGGCCTACGAGCAGTACTTC
TRBJ2-1 few TRBD2 TRBV20-1 CSASAPSGGSIEQFF TGCAGTGCTAGTGCTCCCAGCGGGGGGTCCATTGAGCAGTTCTTC
TRBJ1-2 NA TRBD1 TRBV30 CAWSGTGKDGYTF TGTGCCTGGTCCGGGACAGGGAAGGATGGCTACACCTTC
TRBJ2-1 NA NA TRBV11-2 CASSSPPSGDNEQFF TGTGCCAGCAGCTCCCCACCGTCGGGGGACAATGAGCAGTTCTTC
TRBJ2-2 few NA TRBV6-6 CASSYSRGLNTGELFF TGTGCCAGCAGTTACTCGAGAGGGCTCAACACCGGGGAGCTGTTTTTT
TRBJ2-2 few TRBD2 TRBV14 CASSQDLAGYTGELFF TGTGCCAGCAGCCAAGACCTAGCGGGCTACACCGGGGAGCTGTTTTTT
TRBJ2-5 few NA TRBV6-1 CASTELAQETQYF TGTGCCAGCACCGAACTAGCACAAGAGACCCAGTACTTC
TRBJ2-6 few NA TRBV5-4 CASSLSGTVGSGANVLTF TGTGCCAGCAGCTTGAGCGGGACAGTGGGCTCTGGGGCCAACGTCCTGACTTTC
TRBJ2-2 many NA TRBV5-4 CASSLSRVRNTGELFF TGTGCCAGCAGCTTGTCGAGGGTGAGGAACACCGGGGAGCTGTTTTTT
TRBJ2-3 many NA TRBV4-3 CASSQIQGSGTDTQYF TGCGCCAGCAGCCAGATCCAGGGAAGTGGCACAGATACGCAGTATTTT
TRBJ2-4 NA NA TRBV15 CATSRDRALAKNIQYF TGTGCCACCAGCAGAGATAGGGCCTTAGCCAAAAACATTCAGTACTTC
TRBJ1-6 few NA TRBV9 CASSVGPGGNSPLHF TGTGCCAGCAGCGTAGGACCGGGAGGGAATTCACCCCTCCACTTT
TRBJ2-1 few NA TRBV30 CAWSRDLYNEQFF TGTGCCTGGAGTCGGGACTTGTACAATGAGCAGTTCTTC
TRBJ2-7 NA NA TRBV7-9 CASSLGSPDEQYF TGTGCCAGCAGCTTAGGATCCCCCGACGAGCAGTACTTC
TRBJ2-3 few TRBD1 TRBV5-5 CASSLRQGATDTQYF TGTGCCAGCAGCTTGAGACAGGGGGCTACAGATACGCAGTATTTT
TRBJ1-1 NA NA TRBV19 CASSIARQGLTEAFF TGTGCCAGTAGTATCGCGAGGCAGGGGTTGACTGAAGCTTTCTTT
TRBJ2-7 once TRBD1 TRBV27 CASSLLQGIGEQYF TGTGCCAGCAGTTTACTACAGGGGATTGGGGAGCAGTACTTC
TRBJ2-7 NA TRBD2 TRBV30 CAWTSGVAGLAYEQYF TGTGCCTGGACCTCGGGAGTAGCGGGACTAGCCTACGAGCAGTACTTC
TRBJ1-2 few NA TRBV20-1 CSARDLGQPLGYTF TGCAGTGCTAGAGATCTAGGACAGCCTTTGGGCTACACCTTC
TRBJ1-2 NA NA TRBV9 CASSVRGGELHYGYTF TGTGCCAGCAGCGTACGAGGGGGAGAGCTCCACTATGGCTACACCTTC
TRBJ2-7 few NA TRBV5-4 CASSLGQNLYEQYF TGTGCCAGCAGCTTGGGTCAGAACCTCTACGAGCAGTACTTC
TRBJ2-1 NA NA TRBV30 CAWSGYNEQFF TGTGCCTGGAGTGGGTACAATGAGCAGTTCTTC
TRBJ2-3 NA NA TRBV19 CASSTDSASTDTQYF TGTGCCAGTAGTACGGACAGTGCTAGCACAGATACGCAGTATTTT
TRBJ2-7 NA NA TRBV11-3 CASSLAPGEQYF TGTGCCAGCAGCTTAGCCCCCGGGGAGCAGTACTTC
TRBJ1-2 few NA TRBV13 CASSLGRGGQAYGYTF TGTGCCAGCAGCTTAGGCCGAGGGGGTCAGGCCTATGGCTACACCTTC